This T cell receptor (beta chain) was retrieved from a study of blood T cell repertoires in COVID-19. Whole-study context: Spain, Italy and the United States supplied samples that represented acute and convalescent COVID-19. The cDNA or gDNA used as material had been derived from T cells, B-cell-depleted T cells, or PBMCs.

Original processing notes: Reference gene primer amplification gave nucleated cell count estimates. The repertoire was sequenced with immunoSEQ multiplex PCR; TCRdb's copy has only in-frame clones and lacks some. The DNA gave D and trimming, while V, J and clone size come from that table. The table shows 45,000 to 65,000 clones, with about 89% occurring only once. The CDR3 has 13 residues. The ends lost 2 bases at V and 8 bases at J; junction bases unmatched: 4. Germline V gene data show CDR1 as WNHNN and CDR2 as SYGVQD (reference sequence). The sample was peripheral blood. The chain combines TRBV10-1 with TRBJ2-7; 9 bases match TRBD1. This clonotype originated in a human donor in a cohort sampled during active COVID-19. Here the CDR3 reads CASSEATGGKQYF. In DNA, the CDR3 is TGCGCCAGCAGTGAGGCGACAGGGGGTAAGCAGTACTTC.